Listed below are T cell receptor beta chains from one sample, sequenced in a study of shared clonotypes between healthy human individuals. Sequenced by immunoSEQ multiplex PCR; TCRdb stores in-frame clones only, minus some. Of almost 750,000 clones listed, over 55% were seen once; the top ten hold over 1.5%. The sample was memory CD4+ T cells sorted from blood. Receptors originate from a woman aged 30 to 39 in good health. CDR3s include the opening cysteine and the closing phenylalanine or tryptophan. Each record gives: V gene, clone size, D gene, J gene, CDR3 protein, CDR3 DNA. A D gene is named only where the DNA matches it firmly. Size is omitted from some rows. Given values are once, few, many or a class for expanded clones.

V: TRBV16
size: -
D: TRBD1
J: TRBJ2-3
CDR3: CASSTRDRPADTQYF
DNA: TGTGCCAGCAGCACCCGGGACAGGCCCGCAGATACGCAGTATTTT

V: TRBV28
size: -
D: TRBD1
J: TRBJ1-2
CDR3: CASSAESGGNYGYTF
DNA: TGTGCCAGCAGTGCTGAATCAGGGGGCAACTATGGCTACACCTTC

V: TRBV27
size: -
D: TRBD2
J: TRBJ2-4
CDR3: CASSALLAGGGKNIQYF
DNA: TGTGCCAGCAGTGCCCTACTAGCGGGAGGCGGTAAAAACATTCAGTACTTC

V: TRBV7-9
size: -
D: -
J: TRBJ1-1
CDR3: CASSPLSGGTEAFF
DNA: TGTGCCAGCAGCCCACTATCGGGGGGCACTGAAGCTTTCTTT

V: TRBV7-9
size: -
D: TRBD1
J: TRBJ2-7
CDR3: CASSQTGTGTYEQYF
DNA: TGTGCCAGCAGCCAAACCGGGACAGGGACCTACGAGCAGTACTTC

V: TRBV5-1
size: -
D: -
J: TRBJ2-7
CDR3: CASSFTLSEQYF
DNA: TGCGCCAGCAGCTTCACGCTGAGCGAGCAGTACTTC

V: TRBV11-2
size: -
D: -
J: TRBJ2-1
CDR3: CASSLRGRTSSYNEQFF
DNA: TGTGCCAGCAGCTTAAGGGGGAGGACTAGCTCCTACAATGAGCAGTTCTTC

V: TRBV5-1
size: few
D: -
J: TRBJ1-2
CDR3: CASSPNDPPQGLLHYGYTF
DNA: TGCGCCAGCAGCCCCAATGACCCCCCCCAGGGTCTGTTGCACTATGGCTACACCTTC

V: TRBV18
size: -
D: TRBD1
J: TRBJ1-2
CDR3: CASSPQGQGTNYGYTF
DNA: TGTGCCAGCTCACCACAGGGACAGGGAACTAACTATGGCTACACCTTC

V: TRBV7-4
size: -
D: -
J: TRBJ2-1
CDR3: CASSLFRVHHEQFF
DNA: TGTGCCAGCAGCTTATTTAGGGTTCACCATGAGCAGTTCTTC

V: TRBV4-1
size: -
D: -
J: TRBJ1-5
CDR3: CASSQAGTAGNQPQHF
DNA: TGCGCCAGCAGCCAGGCTGGGACTGCCGGCAATCAGCCCCAGCATTTT

V: TRBV11-1
size: -
D: -
J: TRBJ2-3
CDR3: CASSQPRGGATDTQYF
DNA: TGTGCCAGCAGCCAACCTAGGGGGGGGGCCACAGATACGCAGTATTTT

V: TRBV4-1
size: -
D: -
J: TRBJ2-1
CDR3: CASGLRGSYNEQFF
DNA: TGCGCCAGCGGGTTGCGGGGTTCCTACAATGAGCAGTTCTTC

V: TRBV7-9
size: -
D: -
J: TRBJ2-7
CDR3: CASSSAEPIYEQYF
DNA: TGTGCCAGCAGCTCTGCGGAACCGATATACGAGCAGTACTTC

V: TRBV19
size: -
D: TRBD1
J: TRBJ1-2
CDR3: CASSLSGQGNYGYTF
DNA: TGTGCCAGTAGTTTGTCGGGACAGGGGAACTATGGCTACACCTTC

V: TRBV6-6
size: few
D: -
J: TRBJ1-4
CDR3: CASSRSTNEKLFF
DNA: TGTGCCAGTAGCAGGTCAACTAATGAAAAACTGTTTTTT

V: TRBV30
size: -
D: -
J: TRBJ1-4
CDR3: CAWSVGGHEKLFF
DNA: TGTGCCTGGAGTGTGGGGGGTCATGAAAAACTGTTTTTT

V: TRBV11-3
size: -
D: -
J: TRBJ1-1
CDR3: CASSLNQESAAFF
DNA: TGTGCCAGCAGCTTAAATCAGGAAAGCGCAGCTTTCTTT

V: TRBV5-1
size: few
D: TRBD1
J: TRBJ2-1
CDR3: CASSLSGGPYNEQFF
DNA: TGCGCCAGCAGCTTGTCAGGGGGCCCCTACAATGAGCAGTTCTTC

V: TRBV28
size: -
D: TRBD1
J: TRBJ2-1
CDR3: CASSYPLDRDSYNEQFF
DNA: TGTGCCAGCAGTTACCCTCTGGACAGGGATTCCTACAATGAGCAGTTCTTC

V: TRBV2
size: -
D: -
J: TRBJ2-5
CDR3: CASSEWYQETQYF
DNA: TGTGCCAGCAGTGAATGGTACCAAGAGACCCAGTACTTC

V: TRBV9
size: -
D: -
J: TRBJ2-3
CDR3: CAGPQELTTDTQYF
DNA: TGTGCCGGACCTCAGGAGTTGACGACAGATACGCAGTATTTT

V: TRBV11-2
size: -
D: TRBD2
J: TRBJ2-3
CDR3: CASSLTSGVQDTQYF
DNA: TGTGCCAGCAGCTTGACTAGCGGGGTTCAGGATACGCAGTATTTT

V: TRBV15
size: -
D: -
J: TRBJ2-7
CDR3: CATSTGIKSYEQYF
DNA: TGTGCCACCAGCACCGGCATAAAGTCCTACGAGCAGTACTTC

V: TRBV28
size: -
D: -
J: TRBJ1-3
CDR3: CASSNPATSGGNTIYF
DNA: TGTGCCAGCAGCAACCCCGCGACGTCGGGTGGAAACACCATATATTTT

V: TRBV6-4
size: -
D: TRBD1
J: TRBJ2-7
CDR3: CASSQQPGQFYEQYF
DNA: TGTGCCAGCAGTCAACAACCGGGACAGTTCTACGAGCAGTACTTC

V: TRBV14
size: -
D: -
J: TRBJ2-1
CDR3: CASSQSRLEQFF
DNA: TGTGCCAGCAGCCAAAGTCGTCTTGAGCAGTTCTTC

V: TRBV5-1
size: once
D: TRBD2
J: TRBJ2-7
CDR3: CASSLGVSSGRTKQYF
DNA: TGCGCCAGCAGCTTGGGGGTGTCTAGCGGGAGGACTAAGCAGTACTTC

V: TRBV28
size: -
D: -
J: TRBJ2-3
CDR3: CASSFFGGTDTQYF
DNA: TGTGCCAGCAGTTTTTTTGGTGGCACAGATACGCAGTATTTT

V: TRBV5-6
size: -
D: -
J: TRBJ1-1
CDR3: CASTITPENTEAFF
DNA: TGTGCCAGCACCATCACCCCCGAGAACACTGAAGCTTTCTTT

V: TRBV6-5
size: -
D: TRBD2
J: TRBJ2-5
CDR3: CASSYSAGAYQETQYF
DNA: TGTGCCAGCAGTTACTCTGCGGGAGCGTACCAAGAGACCCAGTACTTC

V: TRBV25-1
size: -
D: -
J: TRBJ2-7
CDR3: CASSDAARSSYEQYF
DNA: TGTGCCAGCAGTGACGCGGCAAGGAGCTCCTACGAGCAGTACTTC

V: TRBV5-1
size: -
D: -
J: TRBJ2-3
CDR3: CASSAGTSTSTDTQYF
DNA: TGCGCCAGCAGCGCGGGGACTTCCACTAGCACAGATACGCAGTATTTT

V: TRBV2
size: -
D: -
J: TRBJ1-5
CDR3: CASSETGPYQPQHF
DNA: TGTGCCAGCAGTGAAACTGGACCCTATCAGCCCCAGCATTTT

V: TRBV19
size: -
D: TRBD1
J: TRBJ1-5
CDR3: CASSIADRSNQPQHF
DNA: TGTGCCAGTAGTATAGCGGACAGGAGCAATCAGCCCCAGCATTTT

V: TRBV11-2
size: -
D: TRBD1
J: TRBJ2-7
CDR3: CASSPRQGSYEQYF
DNA: TGTGCCAGCAGCCCCAGACAGGGCTCCTACGAGCAGTACTTC

V: TRBV27
size: -
D: -
J: TRBJ2-1
CDR3: CASSRGAQGNEQFF
DNA: TGTGCCAGCAGTAGGGGAGCCCAGGGGAATGAGCAGTTCTTC

V: TRBV5-1
size: -
D: TRBD1
J: TRBJ1-1
CDR3: CASGQGAEGTEAFF
DNA: TGCGCCAGCGGTCAGGGGGCTGAAGGCACTGAAGCTTTCTTT

V: TRBV18
size: -
D: -
J: TRBJ2-7
CDR3: CASSPLPDAAYEQYF
DNA: TGTGCCAGCTCACCGCTACCAGACGCAGCCTACGAGCAGTACTTC

V: TRBV29-1
size: -
D: -
J: TRBJ2-1
CDR3: CSVVPGPSNEQFF
DNA: TGCAGCGTAGTACCGGGCCCTAGCAATGAGCAGTTCTTC

V: TRBV7-9
size: few
D: -
J: TRBJ2-1
CDR3: CASSFSKSYNEQFF
DNA: TGTGCCAGCAGCTTTAGCAAATCCTACAATGAGCAGTTCTTC

V: TRBV5-4
size: -
D: TRBD2
J: TRBJ2-2
CDR3: CASSLQTSDTGELFF
DNA: TGTGCCAGCAGCTTGCAGACTAGCGACACCGGGGAGCTGTTTTTT

V: TRBV7-8
size: -
D: -
J: TRBJ2-5
CDR3: CASSLETTEETQYF
DNA: TGTGCCAGCAGCTTAGAGACGACTGAAGAGACCCAGTACTTC

V: TRBV7-2
size: -
D: -
J: TRBJ1-4
CDR3: CASSLLDPGLAEKLFF
DNA: TGTGCCAGCAGCTTGCTGGACCCAGGACTAGCTGAAAAACTGTTTTTT

V: TRBV29-1
size: few
D: TRBD1
J: TRBJ2-7
CDR3: CSVRTGADEQYF
DNA: TGCAGCGTCCGGACAGGGGCTGACGAGCAGTACTTC

V: TRBV28
size: -
D: TRBD1
J: TRBJ2-7
CDR3: CASRNPGQGWGEQYF
DNA: TGTGCCAGCAGAAATCCGGGACAGGGTTGGGGCGAGCAGTACTTC

V: TRBV5-1
size: -
D: TRBD2
J: TRBJ2-3
CDR3: CASSLTSGYSRLDTQYF
DNA: TGCGCCAGCAGCTTGACTAGCGGTTACTCCCGCCTGGATACGCAGTATTTT

V: TRBV5-1
size: -
D: TRBD2
J: TRBJ2-1
CDR3: CASSPAGASGIYNEQFF
DNA: TGCGCCAGCAGCCCCGCGGGGGCTAGCGGGATTTACAATGAGCAGTTCTTC

V: TRBV5-5
size: -
D: TRBD1
J: TRBJ2-7
CDR3: CASSRPGTGYEQYF
DNA: TGTGCCAGCAGCCGTCCCGGGACAGGGTACGAGCAGTACTTC

V: TRBV25-1
size: -
D: -
J: TRBJ1-1
CDR3: CASSDGTLAFF
DNA: TGTGCCAGCAGTGATGGAACGTTGGCTTTCTTT

V: TRBV9
size: many
D: TRBD2
J: TRBJ2-1
CDR3: CASSPRTSGRASNEQFF
DNA: TGTGCCAGCAGCCCCCGGACTAGCGGGAGGGCCTCCAATGAGCAGTTCTTC

V: TRBV27
size: -
D: TRBD2
J: TRBJ2-1
CDR3: CASLLRASGIGGEQFF
DNA: TGTGCCAGCCTACTTAGGGCTAGCGGGATTGGAGGGGAGCAGTTCTTC

V: TRBV5-1
size: -
D: -
J: TRBJ2-1
CDR3: CASSRDSIGYNEQFF
DNA: TGCGCCAGCAGCCGGGACTCCATCGGCTACAATGAGCAGTTCTTC

V: TRBV2
size: -
D: -
J: TRBJ2-1
CDR3: CASISALGGSYNEQFF
DNA: TGTGCCAGCATCTCGGCTCTCGGGGGCTCCTACAATGAGCAGTTCTTC